The table lists the clone carrying this T cell receptor beta chain with many counts. Its antigen remains unknown. Ophthalmopathy patients showed a Clinical Activity Score of at least 3, NOSPECS grade of at least 4 and duration under 3 months. Extraction of PBMCs used 8 to 10 ml of fresh peripheral blood. This specimen comes from a study of T cells in Graves' hyperthyroidism and ophthalmopathy. Study-wide background: Peripheral blood was obtained at initial diagnosis, preceding any treatment.

Findings and limits, study-wide: Most thyroid clonotypes with frequency above 0.001 were detected in blood.

Germline V gene sequence: CDR1 MDHEN, CDR2 SYDVKM. The V gene end was trimmed by 5 bases and the J gene end by 1 base; junction bases not matched to a gene: 5. This CDR3 is built from 15 residues. Researchers took RNA transcripts and amplified the TCR beta CDR3 regions from them. The HTBI set primed first-round TCR CDR3 RT-PCR. MiXCR, applied by TCRdb to the multiplex PCR reads, yields one record per CDR3 protein. The data hold 490,000 or so distinct CDR3 sequences, with approximately 23% observed a single time. The chain uses TRBV28 and TRBJ2-4; the match to TRBD1 covers 7 bases. The sequenced sample consisted of blood. This sequence originates from a woman in her 70s with Graves' ophthalmopathy. CDR3 DNA sequence: TGTGCCAGCAGTACGCAGACAGGGGCCAAAAACATTCAGTACTTC. Translating gives CASSTQTGAKNIQYF.